The rows below give T cell receptor beta chains drawn from one sample of a study of blood T cell repertoires in COVID-19. TCRdb keeps only in-frame clones here, not all; method: immunoSEQ multiplex PCR. The sample carries some 230,000 clones, around 80% recorded once. The specimen sequenced was PBMCs or T cells enriched from blood (not recorded which). All receptors derive from a man between 40 and 49 years old who had recovered from COVID-19. Both conserved end residues are part of each CDR3. Each record gives: J gene, V gene, D gene, clone size, CDR3 DNA, CDR3 protein. The D gene is left open where the match is weak. Clone size is given for some rows only: seen once, a few or many times, or a class if the clone is expanded.

j_gene: TRBJ1-5
v_gene: TRBV28
d_gene: NA
abundance: NA
CDR3nt: TGTGCCAGCAGTTCCTTGGGGGGAGGGAAACGCAATCAGCCCCAGCATTTT
CDR3aa: CASSSLGGGKRNQPQHF

j_gene: TRBJ2-7
v_gene: TRBV11-2
d_gene: TRBD2
abundance: NA
CDR3nt: TGTGCCAGCAGCTTAGTAAATAGCGGGGGCAACGAGCAGTACTTC
CDR3aa: CASSLVNSGGNEQYF

j_gene: TRBJ2-3
v_gene: TRBV11-2
d_gene: TRBD2
abundance: NA
CDR3nt: TGTGCCAGCAGCCCCGGGGGGAGCGGGAGCGCTGGAGATACGCAGTATTTT
CDR3aa: CASSPGGSGSAGDTQYF

j_gene: TRBJ1-5
v_gene: TRBV27
d_gene: NA
abundance: NA
CDR3nt: TGTGCCAGCAGTCGCGGGACTCTCAATCAGCCCCAGCATTTT
CDR3aa: CASSRGTLNQPQHF

j_gene: TRBJ1-6
v_gene: TRBV15
d_gene: NA
abundance: few
CDR3nt: TGTGCCACCAGCAGAGATCGGGGTGGATGGTCACCCCTCCACTTT
CDR3aa: CATSRDRGGWSPLHF

j_gene: TRBJ2-3
v_gene: TRBV7-9
d_gene: NA
abundance: NA
CDR3nt: TGTGCCAGCAGCTTAGATCGGGGAAGCACAGATACGCAGTATTTT
CDR3aa: CASSLDRGSTDTQYF

j_gene: TRBJ1-6
v_gene: TRBV10-3
d_gene: NA
abundance: NA
CDR3nt: TGTGCCATCAAGAACAGCTCCTATAATTCACCCCTCCACTTT
CDR3aa: CAIKNSSYNSPLHF

j_gene: TRBJ1-4
v_gene: TRBV7-9
d_gene: TRBD1
abundance: NA
CDR3nt: TGTGCCAGCAGCTTAGTTTGGGGCAGGGGGCGCAGTAATGAAAAACTGTTTTTT
CDR3aa: CASSLVWGRGRSNEKLFF

j_gene: TRBJ1-1
v_gene: TRBV29-1
d_gene: NA
abundance: once
CDR3nt: TGCAGCGGACTGGGAGGCGCTGAAGCTTTCTTT
CDR3aa: CSGLGGAEAFF

j_gene: TRBJ2-1
v_gene: TRBV19
d_gene: NA
abundance: NA
CDR3nt: TGTGCCAGTAGTCAGAGCGGTACCTACAATGAGCAGTTCTTC
CDR3aa: CASSQSGTYNEQFF

j_gene: TRBJ1-2
v_gene: TRBV15
d_gene: TRBD1
abundance: NA
CDR3nt: TGTGCCACCAATACGGGACAGGGCTATGGCTACACCTTC
CDR3aa: CATNTGQGYGYTF

j_gene: TRBJ2-5
v_gene: TRBV15
d_gene: TRBD2
abundance: NA
CDR3nt: TGTGCCACCAGCAGACCCGGGGGGGGCGTAATTGTTGAGACCCAGTACTTC
CDR3aa: CATSRPGGGVIVETQYF

j_gene: TRBJ1-2
v_gene: TRBV30
d_gene: TRBD1
abundance: once
CDR3nt: TGTGTGACAGGGGAAATCCTAGACTATGGCTACACCTTC
CDR3aa: CVTGEILDYGYTF

j_gene: TRBJ2-5
v_gene: TRBV9
d_gene: TRBD2
abundance: NA
CDR3nt: TGTGCCAGCAGCGTTACTGGCGGGGGGGGCCCAGAGACCCAGTACTTC
CDR3aa: CASSVTGGGGPETQYF

j_gene: TRBJ2-1
v_gene: TRBV7-6
d_gene: NA
abundance: NA
CDR3nt: TGTGCCAGCAGCTTAATGCAGGGAACCTACAATGAGCAGTTCTTC
CDR3aa: CASSLMQGTYNEQFF

j_gene: TRBJ2-3
v_gene: TRBV7-2
d_gene: NA
abundance: few
CDR3nt: TGTGCCAGCAGCTTACGCGGGGTACCAGATACGCAGTATTTT
CDR3aa: CASSLRGVPDTQYF

j_gene: TRBJ2-1
v_gene: TRBV5-1
d_gene: TRBD1
abundance: NA
CDR3nt: TGCGCCAGCAGCCCAGTTATTCAGGGGGCCGGTGGTGAGCAGTTCTTC
CDR3aa: CASSPVIQGAGGEQFF

j_gene: TRBJ1-2
v_gene: TRBV7-2
d_gene: NA
abundance: NA
CDR3nt: TGTGCCAGCAGCTTAGGGGACTTAGCCTATGGCTACACCTTC
CDR3aa: CASSLGDLAYGYTF

j_gene: TRBJ1-4
v_gene: TRBV5-1
d_gene: NA
abundance: NA
CDR3nt: TGCGCCAGCAGCTTCTTATCTGCAACTAATGAAAAACTGTTTTTT
CDR3aa: CASSFLSATNEKLFF

j_gene: TRBJ2-2
v_gene: TRBV5-4
d_gene: NA
abundance: few
CDR3nt: TGTGCCAGCAGCTCGGACCCCGGACAGAACACCGGGGAGCTGTTTTTT
CDR3aa: CASSSDPGQNTGELFF

j_gene: TRBJ2-2
v_gene: TRBV5-8
d_gene: TRBD2
abundance: NA
CDR3nt: TGTGCCAGCAGGCCTCGGCTAGCGGGGACCGGGGAGCTGTTTTTT
CDR3aa: CASRPRLAGTGELFF

j_gene: TRBJ2-1
v_gene: TRBV27
d_gene: NA
abundance: NA
CDR3nt: TGTGCCAGCAGTCCCTCGGCGGGAAAGCACAATGAGCAGTTCTTC
CDR3aa: CASSPSAGKHNEQFF

j_gene: TRBJ2-5
v_gene: TRBV11-2
d_gene: NA
abundance: NA
CDR3nt: TGTGCCAGCAGCTTAGGGCAAATCCAAGAGACCCAGTACTTC
CDR3aa: CASSLGQIQETQYF

j_gene: TRBJ2-7
v_gene: TRBV28
d_gene: TRBD1
abundance: NA
CDR3nt: TGTGCCAGCAGCTATATCCCGGGACAGGGCTCCTACGAGCAGTACTTC
CDR3aa: CASSYIPGQGSYEQYF

j_gene: TRBJ2-1
v_gene: TRBV12-3/TRBV12-4
d_gene: NA
abundance: NA
CDR3nt: TGTGCCAGCAGTTTGGGGGGACGCGATGAGCAGTTCTTC
CDR3aa: CASSLGGRDEQFF

j_gene: TRBJ1-1
v_gene: TRBV14
d_gene: NA
abundance: NA
CDR3nt: TGTGCCAGCAGCCGAGTGAGTTCTGAAGCTTTCTTT
CDR3aa: CASSRVSSEAFF

j_gene: TRBJ1-1
v_gene: TRBV24-1
d_gene: NA
abundance: few
CDR3nt: TGTGCCACTGGGGGCGAAGCTTTCTTT
CDR3aa: CATGGEAFF

j_gene: TRBJ1-5
v_gene: TRBV30
d_gene: NA
abundance: NA
CDR3nt: TGTGCCTGGAGTCTTAATAGCAATCAGCCCCAGCATTTT
CDR3aa: CAWSLNSNQPQHF

j_gene: TRBJ1-2
v_gene: TRBV5-8
d_gene: NA
abundance: NA
CDR3nt: TGTGCCAGCAGCTCCGACAGCAACTATGGCTACACCTTC
CDR3aa: CASSSDSNYGYTF